This T cell receptor (beta chain) emerged from a study of graft-versus-host responses after intestinal transplantation. At the level of the study: Grafts were multivisceral, liver-intestinal, or isolated intestinal.

Sequencing used immunoSEQ multiplex PCR; TCRdb keeps in-frame clones, though not all of them. The table shows tens of thousands of clones, with roughly 92% occurring only once. About this clone: Its matching antigen is unknown.

Specimen: unstimulated CD4+ T cells sorted from spleen or lymph node cells, collected before intestinal transplant. This TCR was sampled from a human donor who received an intestinal transplant.

CDR3 coding DNA: TGTGCCAGCAGCTTAGGGGGGACAGGAGGAGATACGCAGTATTTT. Translated, it gives CASSLGGTGGDTQYF. This chain joins TRBV7-2 and TRBJ2-3, with 8 bases identical to TRBD1. The V gene end was trimmed by 1 base and the J gene end by 5 bases; junction bases not matched to a gene: 5. The CDR3 covers 15 residues. CDR1 and CDR2 (germline): SGHTA, FQGNSA.